A single sample is the source of the 14 T cell receptor beta chains below, sequenced in a study of T cell responses to AZD1222 COVID-19 vaccine. Sequencing used immunoSEQ multiplex PCR; TCRdb keeps in-frame clones, though not all of them. Here the sample spans more than 100,000 clones, roughly 87% being singletons. This specimen consisted of peripheral blood, obtained on day 0 of AZD1222 vaccination. Receptors originate from an adult in good health.

V and J are TRBV27 and TRBJ2-7; 8 bases are shared with TRBD1. Germline V gene sequence: CDR1 MNHEY, CDR2 SMNVEV (reference sequence). The CDR3 totals 14 residues. V lost 5 bases to trimming and J lost 7 bases; unmatched junction nucleotides: 10. This CDR3 reads CASSQTGALGEQYF. The CDR3 nucleotides are TGTGCCAGCAGTCAGACAGGGGCCTTGGGTGAGCAGTACTTC.

V is TRBV4-2 and J is TRBJ1-3; D ambiguous. This CDR3 comprises 16 residues. CDR1 is LGHNA and CDR2 is YNFKEQ in the germline V gene. Trimming took 0 bases from V and 5 from J, leaving 14 bases between them. The CDR3 sequence: CASSQDRRGKRNTIYF. The DNA for the CDR3 is TGTGCCAGCAGCCAAGATCGGAGAGGGAAGCGAAACACCATATATTTT.

This clone has more than one count but fewer than ten. The chain uses TRBV15 and TRBJ1-2; a possible D gene is TRBD1 (6 bases). Germline V gene sequence: CDR1 LNHNV, CDR2 YYDKDF (reference sequence). The length of the CDR3 is 15 residues. V was clipped by 3 bases and J by 8 bases, with 19 bases between them. In DNA form, the CDR3 reads TGTGCCACCAGCAGGGCAGGGGAGGGGGTGTACGGCTACACCTTC. Translating gives CATSRAGEGVYGYTF.

This chain connects TRBV30 to TRBJ2-5, with D possibly being TRBD2 (7 bases). Germline assignment: CDR1 GTSNPN and CDR2 SVGIG (reference sequence). V shed 3 bases and J shed 1 base, with 12 bases lying between them. The CDR3 is made up of 14 amino acids. Here the CDR3 reads CAWRFGGPQETQYF. In DNA form, the CDR3 reads TGTGCCTGGAGATTCGGGGGGCCCCAAGAGACCCAGTACTTC.

This sequence joins TRBV28 and TRBJ1-5; 7 bases agree with TRBD1. Germline V gene data show CDR1 as MDHEN and CDR2 as SYDVKM. This CDR3 spans 18 amino acids. Trimming cost V 5 bases and J 0 bases; bases outside gene matches: 13. Here the CDR3 reads CASSPSQGLGDSNQPQHF. In nucleotides, the CDR3 is TGTGCCAGCAGTCCGTCACAGGGGCTGGGGGATAGCAATCAGCCCCAGCATTTT.

The chain joins TRBV4-2 to TRBJ2-5; 8 bases fit TRBD2. The CDR3 has 14 residues. The V segment lost 0 bases and the J segment 3 bases; nucleotides outside the gene matches: 0. In germline, CDR1 is LGHNA, CDR2 YNFKEQ. The CDR3, as DNA: TGTGCCAGCAGCCAAGAGCGGGGGGAAGAGACCCAGTACTTC. Translation gives CASSQERGEETQYF.

This chain links TRBV28 with TRBJ1-2, with 8 bases matching TRBD1. The CDR3 is 15 residues long. V trimming: 6 bases; J trimming: 4 bases; junction bases outside the gene matches: 10. Germline V gene sequence: CDR1 MDHEN, CDR2 SYDVKM. CDR3 in amino acids: CASSDDRGRGYGYTF. The CDR3 DNA sequence: TGTGCCAGCAGCGACGACAGGGGTCGGGGCTATGGCTACACCTTC.

This chain links TRBV28 with TRBJ1-1; D is undetermined. The germline gives CDR1 MDHEN, CDR2 SYDVKM. Trimming left V 8 bases short and J 0 bases short, with 19 bases between. There are 16 residues in the CDR3. The CDR3, as DNA: TGTGCCAGCTATCCAGCCCACCGCATTCTGAACACTGAAGCTTTCTTT. As protein: CASYPAHRILNTEAFF.

The chain recombines TRBV28 with TRBJ2-7; tentatively, D is TRBD1 (5 bases). The V gene's germline CDR1 is MDHEN and CDR2 SYDVKM. V lost 4 bases and J lost 0, with 16 bases in between. The CDR3 extends over 16 amino acids. CDR3 protein: CASSSTQATNSYEQYF. The CDR3 coding sequence is TGTGCCAGCAGTTCAACACAGGCTACCAACTCCTACGAGCAGTACTTC.

CDR3 residues: CAWSPRLGRGGTGELFF. The CDR3 coding sequence is TGTGCCTGGAGTCCTAGGCTGGGCAGGGGGGGTACCGGGGAGCTGTTTTTT. The chain links TRBV30 to TRBJ2-2, with D possibly being TRBD1 or TRBD2 (7 bases each). The ends were cut back, 2 bases at V and 5 bases at J, with 21 bases in the middle. The CDR3 contains 17 residues. Germline V gene sequence: CDR1 GTSNPN, CDR2 SVGIG (reference sequence).

The V and J genes are TRBV7-9 and TRBJ1-5; unclear D gene. The CDR3 covers 15 residues. The germline gives CDR1 SEHNR, CDR2 FQNEAQ (reference sequence). V was pared by 1 base and J by 1 base, with 8 bases between. DNA of the CDR3: TGTGCCAGCAGCTTAGATAGGGAAAGCAATCAGCCCCAGCATTTT. Amino acids: CASSLDRESNQPQHF.

This chain links TRBV7-2 with TRBJ2-3; D is uncertain. V lost 1 base and J lost 0, with 5 bases in between. Germline values: CDR1 SGHTA, CDR2 FQGNSA. This CDR3 is 14 amino acids long. The CDR3 nucleotides are TGTGCCAGCAGCTTAGTATCGAGCACAGATACGCAGTATTTT. This sequence encodes CASSLVSSTDTQYF.

The genes are TRBV4-3 and TRBJ1-5; D is possibly TRBD1 (6 bases). Germline lookup yields CDR1 LGHNA and CDR2 YSLEER. The CDR3 has 15 amino acids. Trimming pared 5 bases from V and 3 bases from J, leaving 14 bases between. CDR3 sequence reads: CASSFARDTNQPQHF. CDR3 sequence (DNA): TGCGCCAGCAGCTTCGCAAGGGACACCAATCAGCCCCAGCATTTT.

For the CDR3, the DNA is TGTGCCAGCAGTTTGGGCACAGAGTGGGGCCAGCCCCAGCATTTT. Its translation: CASSLGTEWGQPQHF. The chain employs TRBV28 and TRBJ1-5; perhaps TRBD1 as D (5 bases). The CDR3 is 15 residues long. V lost 3 bases to trimming and J lost 7 bases, with 16 bases between them. CDR1 is MDHEN and CDR2 is SYDVKM in the germline V gene. Variable domain in full (rest from reference TRBV28 and TRBJ1-5): DVKVTQSSRYLVKRTGEKVFLECVQDMDHENMFWYRQDPGLGLRLIYFSYDVKMKEKGDIPEGYSVSREKKERFSLILESASTNQTSMYLCASSLGTEWGQPQHFGDGTRLSIL.